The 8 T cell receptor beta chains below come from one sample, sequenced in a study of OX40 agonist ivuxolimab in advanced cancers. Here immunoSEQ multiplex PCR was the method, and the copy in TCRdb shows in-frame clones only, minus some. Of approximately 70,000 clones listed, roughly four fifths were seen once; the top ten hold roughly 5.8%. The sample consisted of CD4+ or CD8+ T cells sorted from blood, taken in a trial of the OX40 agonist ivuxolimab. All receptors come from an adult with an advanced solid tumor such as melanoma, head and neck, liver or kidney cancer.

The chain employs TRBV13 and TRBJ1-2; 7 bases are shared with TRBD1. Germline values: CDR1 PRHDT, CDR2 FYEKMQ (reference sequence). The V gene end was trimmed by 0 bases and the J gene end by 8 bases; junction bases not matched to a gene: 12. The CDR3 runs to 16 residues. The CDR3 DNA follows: TGTGCCAGCAGCTTAGGGGTCGGACAGGAGGCGAACGGCTACACCTTC. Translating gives CASSLGVGQEANGYTF.

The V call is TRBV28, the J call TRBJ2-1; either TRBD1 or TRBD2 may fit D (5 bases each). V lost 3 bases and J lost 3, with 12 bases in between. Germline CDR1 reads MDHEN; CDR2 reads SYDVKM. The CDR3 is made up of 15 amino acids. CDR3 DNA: TGTGCCAGCAGTTTGCGGTGGGACGACTACAATGAGCAGTTCTTC. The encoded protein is CASSLRWDDYNEQFF. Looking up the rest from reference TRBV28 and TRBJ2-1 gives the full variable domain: DVKVTQSSRYLVKRTGEKVFLECVQDMDHENMFWYRQDPGLGLRLIYFSYDVKMKEKGDIPEGYSVSREKKERFSLILESASTNQTSMYLCASSLRWDDYNEQFFGPGTRLTVL.

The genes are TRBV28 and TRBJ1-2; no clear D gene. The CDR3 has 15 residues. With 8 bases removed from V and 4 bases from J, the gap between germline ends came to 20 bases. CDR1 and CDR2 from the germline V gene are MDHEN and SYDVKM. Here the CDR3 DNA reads TGTGCCAGCTCGATTGAAGGGCCCGACCTCTATGGCTACACCTTC. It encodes CASSIEGPDLYGYTF.

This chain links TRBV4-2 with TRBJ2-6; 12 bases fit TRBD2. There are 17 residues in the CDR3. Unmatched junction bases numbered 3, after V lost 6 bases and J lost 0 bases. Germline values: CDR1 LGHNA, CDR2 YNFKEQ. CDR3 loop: CASSPTSGSSGANVLTF. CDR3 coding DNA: TGTGCCAGCAGTCCGACTAGCGGGAGCTCTGGGGCCAACGTCCTGACTTTC.

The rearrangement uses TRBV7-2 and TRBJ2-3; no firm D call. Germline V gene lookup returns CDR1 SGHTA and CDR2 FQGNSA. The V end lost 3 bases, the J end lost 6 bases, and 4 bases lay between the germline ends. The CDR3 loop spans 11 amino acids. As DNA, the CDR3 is TGTGCCAGCAGCTTCCCCGATACGCAGTATTTT. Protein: CASSFPDTQYF.

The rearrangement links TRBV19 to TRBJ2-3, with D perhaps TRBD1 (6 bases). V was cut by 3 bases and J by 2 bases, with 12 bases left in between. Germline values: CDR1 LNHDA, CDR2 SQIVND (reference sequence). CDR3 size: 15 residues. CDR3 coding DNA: TGTGCCAGTAGTATGGGGGCAGGGACCACAGATACGCAGTATTTT. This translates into CASSMGAGTTDTQYF.

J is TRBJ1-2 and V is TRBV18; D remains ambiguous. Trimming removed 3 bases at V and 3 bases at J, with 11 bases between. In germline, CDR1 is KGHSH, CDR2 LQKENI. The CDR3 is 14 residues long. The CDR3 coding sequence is TGTGCCAGCTCACCTACATGGAGGGACTATGGCTACACCTTC. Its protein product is CASSPTWRDYGYTF.

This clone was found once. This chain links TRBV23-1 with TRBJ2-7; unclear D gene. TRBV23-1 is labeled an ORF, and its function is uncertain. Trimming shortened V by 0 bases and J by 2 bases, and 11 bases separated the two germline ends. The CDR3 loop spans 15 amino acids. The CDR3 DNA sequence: TGCGCCAGCAGTCAATCGAATTACTCAGCCTACGAGCAGTACTTC. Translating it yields CASSQSNYSAYEQYF.